A single sample is the source of the 23 T cell receptor beta chains below, sequenced in a study of CD8 T cells in ankylosing spondylitis. From the 5' RACE reads, TCRdb called clonotypes with MiXCR, one entry per CDR3 protein. This sample has about 250,000 distinct CDR3 sequences, with roughly a quarter found just once. The sample taken for sequencing was blood, either unsorted or a sorted T cell fraction (not recorded which). The receptors shown here come from a male donor with ankylosing spondylitis or in good health (not recorded which).

This rearrangement joins TRBV20-1 to TRBJ2-3, with D possibly matching TRBD2 (6 bases). The V end was cut by 0 bases, the J end by 1 base, with 20 bases between. CDR1 is DFQATT and CDR2 is SNEGSKA in the germline V gene (reference sequence). The CDR3 sequence is 18 residues long. CDR3 sequence: CSARDPSGQGGGTDTQYF. The CDR3 DNA follows: TGCAGTGCTAGAGATCCCTCGGGGCAGGGAGGAGGCACAGATACGCAGTATTTT.

The V call is TRBV25-1, the J call TRBJ2-1, with a weak D call TRBD2 (6 bases). The CDR3 totals 14 residues. Germline V gene data show CDR1 as MGHDK and CDR2 as SYGVNS. Trimming cost V 8 bases and J 4 bases, with 15 bases left between them. The DNA for the CDR3 is TGTGCCAGCGGGGAGGAGGGGTATTACAATGAGCAGTTCTTC. It specifies CASGEEGYYNEQFF.

This clonotype was recorded once. This chain links TRBV20-1 with TRBJ1-1, with 7 bases aligning to TRBD1. The junction had 10 bases not matched to a gene; V was cut back by 8 bases and J by 1 base. CDR3 length: 14 amino acids. The germline CDR1 and CDR2 sequences are DFQATT and SNEGSKA (reference sequence). The CDR3 coding sequence is TGCAGTACTACACGACAGGGAAGGAACACTGAAGCTTTCTTT. Its translation: CSTTRQGRNTEAFF.

This clonotype occurred many times. The chain uses TRBV4-1 and TRBJ2-7; unclear D gene. This CDR3 is 16 amino acids long. V was cut by 0 bases and J by 7 bases, with 19 bases left in between. Per germline, CDR1 MGHRA and CDR2 YSYEKL. CDR3 nucleotide sequence: TGCGCCAGCAGCCAAGATGACCTCCCTCGGATGGGTGAGCAGTACTTC. Amino acid sequence: CASSQDDLPRMGEQYF.

This chain links TRBV5-5 with TRBJ1-2; TRBD1 is a possible D gene (5 bases). V was pared by 4 bases and J by 6 bases, with 10 bases between. Germline V gene data show CDR1 as SGHKS and CDR2 as YYEKEE (reference sequence). CDR3 length equals 12 residues. The CDR3 coding sequence is TGTGCCAGCAGCCCTAGGGGAGATGGCTACACCTTC. As protein: CASSPRGDGYTF.

This clonotype has at least ten counts. V usage is TRBV20-1 and J usage is TRBJ2-1; TRBD2 aligns across 10 bases. The CDR3 is made up of 14 amino acids. CDR1 DFQATT and CDR2 SNEGSKA come from the germline V gene (reference sequence). The CDR3: CLGSSGGAPNEQFF. For the CDR3, the DNA is TGCCTCGGATCGAGCGGGGGGGCCCCCAATGAGCAGTTCTTC.

This chain joins TRBV7-8 and TRBJ2-1; a possible D gene is TRBD2 (6 bases). CDR1 is SGHVS, CDR2 FQNEAQ, per germline. CDR3 length: 16 residues. V lost 5 bases and J lost 7, with 21 bases in between. The CDR3, as DNA: TGTGCCAGCAGCGCGAGGGGAAGTAGCCGGGGGAATGAGCAGTTCTTC. It codes for CASSARGSSRGNEQFF.

The gene calls are TRBV20-1 and TRBJ2-2; TRBD2 is a possible D gene (5 bases). The CDR3 sequence is 11 residues long. Looked up from germline, CDR1 is DFQATT and CDR2 is SNEGSKA (reference sequence). CDR3 coding DNA: TGCGGTTGGGGAGTCACCGGGGAGCTGTTTTTT. This translates into CGWGVTGELFF.

This clonotype was recorded at least ten times. Relative to the germline gene, one junction end is altered; a read error may explain this. The rearrangement links TRBV15 to TRBJ2-2; no clear D. This CDR3 has 10 amino acids. Germline CDR1 LNHNV, CDR2 YYDKDF (reference sequence). As DNA, the CDR3 is TGTGCCATCAGCACCGGGGAGCTGTTTTTT. Amino acids: CAISTGELFF.

The V and J genes are TRBV20-1 and TRBJ1-6; a weak D match, TRBD1 (5 bases). The V end was cut by 1 base, the J end by 6 bases, with 16 bases between. The CDR3 covers 16 residues. Germline V gene sequence: CDR1 DFQATT, CDR2 SNEGSKA (reference sequence). CDR3 sequence: CSARVRDRSLNSPLHF. CDR3 coding DNA: TGCAGTGCTAGAGTGAGGGACCGATCACTTAATTCACCCCTCCACTTT.

This clonotype appeared a few times. The V and J genes are TRBV20-1 and TRBJ1-1; D gene unclear. Germline V gene data show CDR1 as DFQATT and CDR2 as SNEGSKA (reference sequence). Trimming took 5 bases from V and 4 from J, leaving 11 bases between them. The CDR3 covers 12 residues. Here the CDR3 DNA reads TGCAGTGCTGCACGGGGTGGCACTGAAGCTTTCTTT. As protein: CSAARGGTEAFF.

This chain uses TRBV3-1 with TRBJ2-5; D remains ambiguous. The CDR3 is 15 amino acids. CDR1 is LGHDT and CDR2 is YNNKEL in the germline V gene (reference sequence). V was cut by 5 bases and J by 2 bases, with 15 bases left in between. CDR3 loop: CASSSSGLWQETQYF. The CDR3 DNA sequence: TGTGCCAGCAGCTCCAGTGGGTTGTGGCAAGAGACCCAGTACTTC.

This clonotype was counted at least ten times. J is TRBJ2-5 and V is TRBV10-3, with 8 bases aligning to TRBD1. In germline, CDR1 is ENHRY, CDR2 SYGVKD. J lost 5 bases, V lost 10 bases, and 9 bases had no gene match. The CDR3 totals 13 residues. CDR3 sequence (DNA): TGTGCCACCCAGGGACAGGCGGAGGAGACCCAGTACTTC. This codes for CATQGQAEETQYF.

This clonotype occurred a few times. V usage is TRBV6-2 or TRBV6-3 and J usage is TRBJ2-3; 10 bases match TRBD2. The CDR3 totals 20 residues. CDR1 is MNHEY and CDR2 is SVGEGT in the germline V gene. Trimming at V came to 2 bases and at J to 2 bases, leaving 16 bases not matched to a gene. The CDR3 protein is CASSYPGLAASRTSTDTQYF. CDR3 nucleotide sequence: TGTGCCAGCAGTTACCCAGGACTAGCGGCCTCCCGAACCTCCACAGATACGCAGTATTTT.

In this sample, this clonotype turned up once. The V gene is TRBV3-1, the J gene TRBJ1-1; D remains unclear. Looked up from germline, CDR1 is LGHDT and CDR2 is YNNKEL (reference sequence). V lost 5 bases and J lost 5, with 18 bases in between. This CDR3 comprises 15 residues. CDR3 protein: CASSGRAGDDTEAFF. The CDR3 DNA follows: TGTGCCAGCAGCGGACGCGCCGGGGATGATACTGAAGCTTTCTTT.

This clonotype showed up just a few times. The chain couples TRBV20-1 to TRBJ2-4, with D possibly TRBD1 on 7 matching bases. The CDR3 consists of 15 residues. Trimming removed 4 bases from V and 6 bases from J, with 19 bases in between. Germline CDR1 and CDR2: DFQATT and SNEGSKA (reference sequence). CDR3 amino acids: CSATPGDRAPNIQYF. Written as DNA, the CDR3 is TGCAGTGCTACCCCGGGAGACAGGGCGCCAAACATTCAGTACTTC.

This clonotype was detected ten times or more. The V call is TRBV28, the J call TRBJ1-2; a weak D match, TRBD1 (5 bases). V lost 3 bases and J lost 5, with 16 bases in between. The germline CDR1 and CDR2 sequences are MDHEN and SYDVKM. The length of the CDR3 is 15 residues. Here the CDR3 DNA reads TGTGCCAGCAGTTTCGATGCCTTCCGGGGGTATGGCTACACCTTC. This encodes CASSFDAFRGYGYTF.

This clonotype has ten or more counts. The CDR3 loop is CSVDPSTDTQYF. CDR3 bases: TGCAGCGTTGACCCCAGCACAGATACGCAGTATTTT. This chain uses TRBV29-1 with TRBJ2-3, with D unclear. Trimming took 3 bases from V and 0 from J, leaving 4 bases between them. Germline V lookup: CDR1 SQVTM, CDR2 ANQGSEA. This CDR3 spans 12 amino acids.

This clonotype was recorded many times. The rearrangement uses TRBV9 and TRBJ1-4; D is undetermined. The germline V and J ends were trimmed by 2 bases and 4 bases, with 9 bases remaining between them. This CDR3 has 14 residues. Germline CDR1 SGDLS, CDR2 YYNGEE. DNA for the CDR3: TGTGCCAGCAGCGTCGGACGTATTAATGAAAAACTGTTTTTT. Translated, it gives CASSVGRINEKLFF.

This clonotype has a count of ten or more. The chain combines TRBV11-2 with TRBJ2-7; D unclear. V was shortened by 1 base and J by 4 bases, with 5 bases between the two germline ends. The CDR3 consists of 12 residues. Germline V lookup: CDR1 SGHAT, CDR2 FQNNGV. This CDR3 is CASSLVLYEQYF. Written as DNA, the CDR3 is TGTGCCAGCAGCTTAGTTTTGTACGAGCAGTACTTC.

This clonotype showed up many times. The genes are TRBV11-2 and TRBJ1-1, with TRBD1 identical over 11 bases. CDR3 length equals 17 residues. The V gene end was trimmed by 5 bases and the J gene end by 11 bases; junction bases not matched to a gene: 19. Germline V gene lookup returns CDR1 SGHAT and CDR2 FQNNGV. The CDR3 bases are TGTGCCAGCAGCACGCCTAACCCTCCGGACAGGGGGCGCCTGGCTTTCTTT. Translating it yields CASSTPNPPDRGRLAFF.

The chain links TRBV23-1 to TRBJ2-1; TRBD1 matches at 10 bases. Being an ORF, TRBV23-1 has a function that is uncertain. The V segment lost 4 bases and the J segment 4 bases; nucleotides outside the gene matches: 4. CDR3 length: 15 residues. The CDR3 region is CASSRRGQGYNEQFF. CDR3 nucleotides: TGCGCCAGCAGTCGAAGGGGACAGGGGTACAATGAGCAGTTCTTC.

The rearrangement uses TRBV9 and TRBJ2-3; D possibly corresponds to TRBD2 (5 bases). This CDR3 has 17 residues. Germline V gene lookup returns CDR1 SGDLS and CDR2 YYNGEE. Trimming stripped 4 bases from V and 2 bases from J, with 20 bases between. CDR3 amino acids: CASSSQSGSRDTDTQYF. In DNA form, the CDR3 reads TGTGCCAGCAGCTCCCAGTCGGGTTCGAGGGACACAGATACGCAGTATTTT.